The T cell receptor beta chain described here comes from a study of blood T cells in healthy people across ages. The trim removed 1 base at V and 7 bases at J, leaving 8 bases unmatched. The CDR3 is 16 amino acids. General study findings and limits: In these data, TCR beta diversity tracked strongly with naive T cell percentage.

A second PCR of 7 to 11 cycles used a sample-barcoded 5' primer and a J-beta primer mix. TCRdb re-derived calls from the 5' RACE reads in MiXCR, one entry per CDR3 protein. The sample contains 700,000 or so distinct CDR3 sequences, about 20% of which appear only once. Healthy Russian Caucasian donors spanned ages about 6 to 90 years. This clonotype was seen only a few times. The antigen remains unidentified. The specimen was blood. This sequence was found in a man between 65 and 85 years old in good health. The chain couples TRBV12-3 or TRBV12-4 to TRBJ2-1; 9 nucleotides match TRBD1. The CDR3 DNA follows: TGTGCCAGCAGTTTAGGGCAGGTACAGGGGGCGAATGAGCAGTTCTTC. Translation gives CASSLGQVQGANEQFF.